The 23 T cell receptor beta chains listed next were all sequenced from one sample in a study of cytomegalovirus exposure and HLA in healthy donors. The PCR made use of 60 Vbeta and 13 Jbeta primers. The repertoire was sequenced with immunoSEQ multiplex PCR; TCRdb's copy has only in-frame clones and lacks some. This sample carries over 150,000 clones, over 65% of them seen once, and the ten largest clones take 1.4% to 1.5%. Sequencing was carried out using PBMCs. These receptors were collected from a woman in her twenties or thirties in good health and CMV-seropositive.

The V and J genes are TRBV9 and TRBJ2-1, with 8 nucleotides matching TRBD1. Germline lookup yields CDR1 SGDLS and CDR2 YYNGEE. CDR3 size: 18 residues. With V trimmed by 3 bases and J by 0 bases, 11 bases remained unmatched. This CDR3 is CASSANPGQVISYNEQFF. For the CDR3, the DNA is TGTGCCAGCAGCGCTAATCCGGGACAGGTGATCTCCTACAATGAGCAGTTCTTC.

V usage is TRBV10-2 and J usage is TRBJ1-5, with 10 bases lining up with TRBD1. The CDR3 contains 17 residues. Germline assignment: CDR1 WSHSY and CDR2 SAAADI. Germline trimming cut 6 bases from V and 4 bases from J; bases unmatched to any gene: 12. The CDR3 DNA reads as TGCGCCAGCAGCGCGGGACAGGGGTCACTACTGAATCAGCCCCAGCATTTT. It encodes CASSAGQGSLLNQPQHF.

The chain couples TRBV5-1 to TRBJ2-7; the D gene is possibly TRBD2 (5 bases). CDR3 length equals 15 residues. Germline V gives CDR1 SGHRS, CDR2 YFSETQ. Trimming took off 2 bases at V and 1 base at J, with 13 bases between the two ends. CDR3 in DNA: TGCGCCAGCAGCTTAAGGGAAGGGAGTTCCTACGAGCAGTACTTC. As protein: CASSLREGSSYEQYF.

A few counts support this clone. V usage is TRBV13 and J usage is TRBJ2-5, with 7 bases matching TRBD2. CDR3 length: 14 residues. Looked up from germline, CDR1 is PRHDT and CDR2 is FYEKMQ (reference sequence). Germline trimming cut 5 bases from V and 5 bases from J; bases unmatched to any gene: 8. As DNA, the CDR3 is TGTGCCAGCAGCCTACGGACTAGTAAGGAGACCCAGTACTTC. Translating gives CASSLRTSKETQYF. Filled out from reference TRBV13 and TRBJ2-5, the complete variable domain reads AAGVIQSPRHLIKEKRETATLKCYPIPRHDTVYWYQQGPGQDPQFLISFYEKMQSDKGSIPDRFSAQQFSDYHSELNMSSLELGDSALYFCASSLRTSKETQYFGPGTRLLVL.

The chain uses TRBV11-2 and TRBJ2-7; D possibly corresponds to TRBD1 (5 bases). Trimming stripped 2 bases from V and 7 bases from J, with 12 bases between. This CDR3 region has 13 residues. Germline CDR1 SGHAT, CDR2 FQNNGV. The CDR3 spells CASSLPEKGEQYF. Here the CDR3 DNA reads TGTGCCAGCAGCTTACCCGAGAAGGGGGAGCAGTACTTC. The variable domain in full, with the rest retrieved from reference TRBV11-2 and TRBJ2-7, is EAGVAQSPRYKIIEKRQSVAFWCNPISGHATLYWYQQILGQGPKLLIQFQNNGVVDDSQLPKDRFSAERLKGVDSTLKIQPAKLEDSAVYLCASSLPEKGEQYFGPGTRLTVT.

V usage is TRBV6-6 and J usage is TRBJ2-5; TRBD1 might be the D (6 bases). Between the trimmed V and J ends, which lost 6 bases and 1 base, there was a span of 6 bases. Germline V gives CDR1 MNHNY, CDR2 SVGAGI (reference sequence). This CDR3 has 12 amino acids. The CDR3 spells CASRDSQETQYF. The CDR3 coding sequence is TGTGCCAGCAGGGACAGCCAAGAGACCCAGTACTTC.

The chain uses TRBV7-9 and TRBJ2-1, with 9 bases that match TRBD2. Trimming cost V 2 bases and J 5 bases; bases outside gene matches: 1. Germline V lookup: CDR1 SEHNR, CDR2 FQNEAQ (reference sequence). This CDR3 is 14 amino acids long. In nucleotides, the CDR3 is TGTGCCAGCAGCTTATTAGCGGGAGACAATGAGCAGTTCTTC. Its protein is CASSLLAGDNEQFF.

The chain links TRBV5-4 to TRBJ2-7; 13 bases agree with TRBD2. The CDR3 is 17 residues long. Trimming removed 4 bases from V and 0 bases from J; junction bases left unmatched: 7. The V gene's germline CDR1 is SGHNT and CDR2 YYREEE (reference sequence). CDR3 protein: CASSTGTSGISSYEQYF. CDR3 sequence (DNA): TGTGCCAGCAGCACTGGGACTAGCGGGATCTCCTCCTACGAGCAGTACTTC.

This rearrangement joins TRBV30 to TRBJ2-1, with D perhaps TRBD2 (6 bases). Germline V gene sequence: CDR1 GTSNPN, CDR2 SVGIG (reference sequence). The CDR3 consists of 12 residues. Trimming pared 8 bases from V and 13 bases from J, leaving 21 bases between. CDR3 nucleotide sequence: TGTGCCGGAGGGCGAGACCCCCTATTTCAGTTCTTC. It encodes CAGGRDPLFQFF.

V gene TRBV7-8 combines with J gene TRBJ2-1; 9 bases align to TRBD2. The CDR3 has 14 amino acids. V lost 5 bases and J lost 5; bases outside the gene matches: 4. The germline CDR1 and CDR2 sequences are SGHVS and FQNEAQ. Here the CDR3 DNA reads TGTGCCAGCAGCCGGACTAGCGTACACAATGAGCAGTTCTTC. It yields the protein CASSRTSVHNEQFF.

V and J are TRBV2 and TRBJ2-1, with TRBD1 as a possible D gene (5 bases). CDR1 is SNHLY, CDR2 FYNNEI, per germline. The CDR3 sequence is 15 residues long. The V gene lost 0 bases and the J gene lost 7 bases, with 13 bases spanning the gap. CDR3 amino acids: CASSEAQGWSNEQFF. The DNA for the CDR3 is TGTGCCAGCAGTGAAGCCCAGGGTTGGTCGAATGAGCAGTTCTTC.

The chain carries TRBV19 and TRBJ2-7; D is perhaps TRBD1 (6 bases). The CDR3 runs 11 residues. The V and J ends lost 5 bases and 9 bases respectively, with 11 bases between them. Germline V gene lookup returns CDR1 LNHDA and CDR2 SQIVND (reference sequence). In nucleotides, the CDR3 is TGTGCCAGTAGTGTACAGGGTCGGCAGTACTTC. As protein: CASSVQGRQYF.

The CDR3 spells CASSSWQGNQPQHF. CDR3 DNA: TGTGCCAGCAGCTCGTGGCAGGGCAATCAGCCCCAGCATTTT. The chain combines TRBV2 with TRBJ1-5; D remains ambiguous. Trimming cost V 6 bases and J 2 bases, with 11 bases left between them. The CDR3 length is 14 residues. CDR1 is SNHLY and CDR2 is FYNNEI in the germline V gene.

CDR3 coding DNA: TGTGCCATCAGTACCGAGTATGGCGGTGGCTACACCTTC. It specifies CAISTEYGGGYTF. J is TRBJ1-2 and V is TRBV10-3; no definite D call. Germline CDR1 is ENHRY and CDR2 is SYGVKD. The CDR3 covers 13 residues. The ends were cut back, 5 bases at V and 7 bases at J, with 14 bases in the middle.

The chain employs TRBV28 and TRBJ1-1, with D unresolved. The CDR3 has 11 amino acids. The germline CDR1 and CDR2 sequences are MDHEN and SYDVKM. The ends were cut back, 7 bases at V and 5 bases at J, with 8 bases in the middle. CDR3 nucleotides: TGTGCCAGCACCCTGAGGACTGAAGCTTTCTTT. It is translated as CASTLRTEAFF.

This rearrangement joins TRBV4-2 to TRBJ2-1; the match to TRBD2 covers 13 bases. Trimming removed 4 bases from V and 8 bases from J; junction bases left unmatched: 14. Germline CDR1 reads LGHNA; CDR2 reads YNFKEQ. This CDR3 contains 18 residues. In DNA, the CDR3 is TGTGCCAGCAGCCCAAACCCTGGACTAGCGGGAGCAGGGGATGAGCAGTTCTTC. Translating gives CASSPNPGLAGAGDEQFF.

This clone has just a few counts. The chain joins TRBV6-5 to TRBJ1-1; 7 nucleotides match TRBD1. V lost 5 bases to trimming and J lost 3 bases; unmatched junction nucleotides: 6. CDR3 length: 14 amino acids. CDR1 is MNHEY and CDR2 is SVGAGI in the germline V gene. The CDR3 protein is CASSASGGYTEAFF. As DNA, the CDR3 is TGTGCCAGCAGTGCCTCAGGGGGTTACACTGAAGCTTTCTTT.

The chain couples TRBV6-1 to TRBJ1-2; 9 positions agree with TRBD1. Per germline, CDR1 MNHNS and CDR2 SASEGT. The CDR3 has 14 residues. V dropped 3 bases and J dropped 8; count of bases not matched to a gene: 7. The CDR3 sequence is CASSEDRGVRGYTF. CDR3 sequence (DNA): TGTGCCAGCAGTGAGGACAGGGGAGTGAGAGGCTACACCTTC.

The chain carries TRBV5-1 and TRBJ2-1, with TRBD2 identical over 7 bases. CDR3 size: 15 residues. V gave up 6 bases and J gave up 8 bases; unmatched junction bases: 14. Germline CDR1 reads SGHRS; CDR2 reads YFSETQ. In DNA, the CDR3 is TGCGCCAGCACCCGACTCGGGGGGAGGTCCGATGAGCAGTTCTTC. Translation gives CASTRLGGRSDEQFF.

V and J are TRBV19 and TRBJ1-1; possibly TRBD1 for D (5 bases). The CDR3 spans 16 residues. Trimming pared 6 bases from V and 0 bases from J, leaving 17 bases between. CDR1 LNHDA and CDR2 SQIVND come from the germline V gene (reference sequence). CDR3 protein: CASRKTATDLNTEAFF. In DNA, the CDR3 is TGTGCCAGTAGGAAGACGGCGACAGACCTGAACACTGAAGCTTTCTTT.

The chain is built from TRBV7-2 and TRBJ2-3; 9 bases line up with TRBD2. This CDR3 contains 17 residues. CDR1 and CDR2 (germline): SGHTA, FQGNSA. The V and J ends lost 1 base and 8 bases, in that order; junction bases with no gene match: 13. In DNA form, the CDR3 reads TGTGCCAGCAGCTTAGAGGGCCCACTAGCGGGCGAAAGTACGCAGTATTTT. Translation: CASSLEGPLAGESTQYF.

The chain recombines TRBV7-2 with TRBJ1-5, with D perhaps matching TRBD1 (6 bases). The CDR3 loop spans 14 amino acids. Germline CDR1 SGHTA, CDR2 FQGNSA. Deletions cut 6 bases from V and 6 bases from J, with 15 bases between. CDR3 DNA sequence: TGTGCCAGCAGGGAGGGAGGGGGAGGTCAGCCCCAGCATTTT. Translating it yields CASREGGGGQPQHF.

This chain connects TRBV11-2 to TRBJ1-2, with no clear D. V was pared by 1 base and J by 5 bases, with 14 bases between. The CDR3 is 15 amino acids. In germline, CDR1 is SGHAT, CDR2 FQNNGV. The CDR3: CASSLGHSIGYGYTF. The DNA of the CDR3 is TGTGCCAGCAGCTTAGGACACAGCATAGGTTATGGCTACACCTTC.